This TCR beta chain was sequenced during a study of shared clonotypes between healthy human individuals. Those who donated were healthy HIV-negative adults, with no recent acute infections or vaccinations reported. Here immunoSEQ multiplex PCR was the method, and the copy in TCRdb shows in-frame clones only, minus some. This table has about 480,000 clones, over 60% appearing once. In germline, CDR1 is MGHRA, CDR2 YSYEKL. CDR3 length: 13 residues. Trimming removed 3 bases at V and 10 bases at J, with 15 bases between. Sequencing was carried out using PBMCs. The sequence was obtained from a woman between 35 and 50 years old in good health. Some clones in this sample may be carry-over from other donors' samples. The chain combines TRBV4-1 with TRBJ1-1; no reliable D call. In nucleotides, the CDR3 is TGCGCCAGCAGCCACCCCCGGGAGCAAGTAGCTTTCTTT. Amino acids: CASSHPREQVAFF.